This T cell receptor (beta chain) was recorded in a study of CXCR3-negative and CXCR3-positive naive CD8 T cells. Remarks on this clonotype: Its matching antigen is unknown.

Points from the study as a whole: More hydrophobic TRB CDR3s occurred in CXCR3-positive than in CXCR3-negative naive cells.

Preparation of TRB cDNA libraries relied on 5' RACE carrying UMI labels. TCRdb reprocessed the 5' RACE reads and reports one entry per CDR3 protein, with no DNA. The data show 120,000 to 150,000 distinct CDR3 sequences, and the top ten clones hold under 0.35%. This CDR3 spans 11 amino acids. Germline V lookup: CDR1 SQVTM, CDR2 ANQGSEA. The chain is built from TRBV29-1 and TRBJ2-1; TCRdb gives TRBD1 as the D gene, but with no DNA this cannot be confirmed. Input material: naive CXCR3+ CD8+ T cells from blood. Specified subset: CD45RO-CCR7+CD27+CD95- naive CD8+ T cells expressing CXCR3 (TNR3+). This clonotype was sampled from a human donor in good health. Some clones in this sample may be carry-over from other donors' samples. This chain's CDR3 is CSVTHGTGEFF.